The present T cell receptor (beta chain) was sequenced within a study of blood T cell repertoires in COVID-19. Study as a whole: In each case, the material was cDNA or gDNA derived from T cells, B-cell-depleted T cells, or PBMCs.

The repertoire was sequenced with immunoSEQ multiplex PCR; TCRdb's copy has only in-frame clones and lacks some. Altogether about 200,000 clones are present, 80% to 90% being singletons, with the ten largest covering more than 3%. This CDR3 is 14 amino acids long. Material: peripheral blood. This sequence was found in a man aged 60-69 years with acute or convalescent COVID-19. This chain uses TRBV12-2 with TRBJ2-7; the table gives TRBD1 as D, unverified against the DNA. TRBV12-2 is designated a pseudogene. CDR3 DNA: TGTGCAAGTCGCCCCAATCCCAGGGTCTACGAGCAGTACTTC. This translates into CASRPNPRVYEQYF.